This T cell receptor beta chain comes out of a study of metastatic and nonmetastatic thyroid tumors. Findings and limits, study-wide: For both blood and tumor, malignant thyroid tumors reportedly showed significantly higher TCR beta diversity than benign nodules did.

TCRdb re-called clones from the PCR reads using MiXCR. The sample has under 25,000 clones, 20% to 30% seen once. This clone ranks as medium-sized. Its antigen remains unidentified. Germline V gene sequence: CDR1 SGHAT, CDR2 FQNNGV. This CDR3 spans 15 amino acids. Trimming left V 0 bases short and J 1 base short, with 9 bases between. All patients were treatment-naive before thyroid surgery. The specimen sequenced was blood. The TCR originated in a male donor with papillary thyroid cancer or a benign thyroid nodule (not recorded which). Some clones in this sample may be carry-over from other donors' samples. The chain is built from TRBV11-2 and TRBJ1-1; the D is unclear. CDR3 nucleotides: TGTGCCAGCAGCTTAGATCCAGCCCCGAACACTGAAGCTTTCTTT. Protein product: CASSLDPAPNTEAFF.